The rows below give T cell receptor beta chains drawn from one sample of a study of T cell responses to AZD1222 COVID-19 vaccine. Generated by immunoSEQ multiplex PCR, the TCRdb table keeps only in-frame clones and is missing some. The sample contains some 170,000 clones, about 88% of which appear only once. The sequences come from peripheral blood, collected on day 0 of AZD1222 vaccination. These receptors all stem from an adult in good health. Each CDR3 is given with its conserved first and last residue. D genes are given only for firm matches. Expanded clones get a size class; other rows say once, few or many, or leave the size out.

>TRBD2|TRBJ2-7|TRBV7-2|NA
TGTGCCAGCAGCTTGGGCGGGAGTGGCCCCTACGAGCAGTACTTC
CASSLGGSGPYEQYF
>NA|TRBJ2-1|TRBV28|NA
TGTGCCAGCTCCTTGACAGGGACAATGGGGGGGCAGTTCTTC
CASSLTGTMGGQFF
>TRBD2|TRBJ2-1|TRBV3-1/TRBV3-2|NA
TGTGCCAGCAGCCAAGTGGGGACTACCAATGAGCAGTTCTTC
CASSQVGTTNEQFF
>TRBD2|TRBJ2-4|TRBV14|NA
TGTGCCAGCAGCCCTAGGACTAGCAGGAACATTCAGTACTTC
CASSPRTSRNIQYF
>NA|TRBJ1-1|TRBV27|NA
TGTGCCAGCAGTTTATCGGTAAGGGCCGACACTGAAGCTTTCTTT
CASSLSVRADTEAFF
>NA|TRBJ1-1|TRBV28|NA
TGTGCCAGCAACATCTTGACACGAAACACTGAAGCTTTCTTT
CASNILTRNTEAFF
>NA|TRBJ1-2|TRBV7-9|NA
TGTGCCAGCAGCTTAGTAAACGGGGGTGGTGGCTACACCTTC
CASSLVNGGGGYTF
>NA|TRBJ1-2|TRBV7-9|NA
TGTGCCAGCAGCGCGTGGGGGGATTATGGCTACACCTTC
CASSAWGDYGYTF
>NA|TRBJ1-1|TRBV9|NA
TGTGCCAGCAGCGGCAGATTGGGTGGAACCACTGAAGCTTTCTTT
CASSGRLGGTTEAFF
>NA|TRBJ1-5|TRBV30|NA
TGTGCCTGGAGTGGACAGTACAATCAGCCCCAGCATTTT
CAWSGQYNQPQHF
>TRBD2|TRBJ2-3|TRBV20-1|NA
TGCAGTGGGACTAGCGGGTTGGGGGAGTATTTT
CSGTSGLGEYF
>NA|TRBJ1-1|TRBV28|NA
TGTGCCAGCAGTTTTTTAGGGGACACTGAAGCTTTCTTT
CASSFLGDTEAFF
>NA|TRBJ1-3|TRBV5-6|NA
TGTGCCAGCTCGCAGGGCCTAGATCGGGACACCATATATTTT
CASSQGLDRDTIYF
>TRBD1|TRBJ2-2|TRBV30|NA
TGTGCCTGGAGTCTTCAGGGGGCGAACACCGGGGAGCTGTTTTTT
CAWSLQGANTGELFF
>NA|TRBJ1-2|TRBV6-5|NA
TGTGCCAGCAGTACCGGGACTAACTATGGCTACACCTTC
CASSTGTNYGYTF
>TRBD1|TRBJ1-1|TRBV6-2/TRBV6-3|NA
TGTGCCAGCAGTTACTCTTCTTCAGGGGGACTCCGAGGGGGTTTT
CASSYSSSGGLRGGF
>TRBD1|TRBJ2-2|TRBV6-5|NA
TGTGCCAGCCGCTTTCCAGGGGGTAACACCGGGGAGCTGTTTTTT
CASRFPGGNTGELFF
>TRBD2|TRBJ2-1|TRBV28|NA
TGTGCCAGCAGTCCAACTAGCGGGGTTTACAATGAGCAGTTCTTC
CASSPTSGVYNEQFF
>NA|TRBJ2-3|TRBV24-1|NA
TGTGCCACCAGTGACGCCACAGATACGCAGTATTTT
CATSDATDTQYF
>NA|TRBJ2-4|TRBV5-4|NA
TGTGCCAGCAGTTCTGTGCAACAGGGAGGCGAAAACATTCAGTACTTC
CASSSVQQGGENIQYF
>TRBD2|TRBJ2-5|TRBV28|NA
TGTGCCAGCAGTTTAAGTAGCGGGGGGTTACAAGAGACCCAGTACTTC
CASSLSSGGLQETQYF
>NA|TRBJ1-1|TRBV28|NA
TGTGCCAGCAGTTTTTTAACACCTAACACTGAAGCTTTCTTT
CASSFLTPNTEAFF
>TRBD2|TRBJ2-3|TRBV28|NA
TGTGCCAGCAGTTTAGCGGGGGGGAGCACAGATACGCAGTATTTT
CASSLAGGSTDTQYF
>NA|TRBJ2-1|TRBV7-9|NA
TGTGCCAGCAGCCCTACTAGCATCAATGAGCAGTTCTTC
CASSPTSINEQFF
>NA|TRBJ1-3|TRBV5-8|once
TGTGCCAGCACCTTCGATCCCGATTTCTCTGGAAACACCATATATTTT
CASTFDPDFSGNTIYF
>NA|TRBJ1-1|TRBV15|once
TGTGCCACCAGCAGGGTGGACAGTCGACTGGTATTCACTGAAGCTTTCTTT
CATSRVDSRLVFTEAFF
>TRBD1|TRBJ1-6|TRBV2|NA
TGTGCCAGCAGTGAACAGGGGGCGTATTCACCCCTCCACTTT
CASSEQGAYSPLHF
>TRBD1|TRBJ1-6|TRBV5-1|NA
TGCGCCAGCAGCTTTGACAGGGGTGATTCACCCCTCCACTTT
CASSFDRGDSPLHF
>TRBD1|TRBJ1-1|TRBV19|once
TGTGCCAGTAGTATCGAGGGCAGGGGGCTTACTGAAGCTTTCTTT
CASSIEGRGLTEAFF
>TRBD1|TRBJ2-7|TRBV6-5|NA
TGTGCCAGCAGTCTAACAGGGGATCTCTACGAGCAGTACTTC
CASSLTGDLYEQYF
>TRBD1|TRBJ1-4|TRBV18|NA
TGTGCCAGCTCAGGACAGGGTAATGAAAAACTGTTTTTT
CASSGQGNEKLFF